Below are 14 T cell receptor beta chains sequenced from a single sample in a study of blood T cell repertoires in COVID-19. The method was immunoSEQ multiplex PCR; TCRdb's version includes in-frame clones alone and lacks a portion of them. The sample consists of roughly 150,000 clones, around 88% of them appearing once. Sequences were obtained from peripheral blood. Receptors were obtained from a human donor in a cohort sampled during active COVID-19.

This chain joins TRBV15 and TRBJ2-6; possible D gene TRBD2, 6 bases. CDR1 is LNHNV, CDR2 YYDKDF, per germline (reference sequence). V was clipped by 6 bases and J by 3 bases, with 12 bases between them. The CDR3 consists of 15 residues. For the CDR3, the DNA is TGTGCCACCAGGGGGGGTCTTAGTGGGGCCAACGTCCTGACTTTC. Translation: CATRGGLSGANVLTF.

The J gene is TRBJ2-5, the V gene TRBV9, with D possibly TRBD2 on 5 matching bases. V shed 4 bases and J shed 1 base, with 14 bases lying between them. This CDR3 comprises 15 residues. Germline lookup yields CDR1 SGDLS and CDR2 YYNGEE. The CDR3 DNA reads as TGTGCCAGCAGCAACGGGCCGAGGGTCCAAGAGACCCAGTACTTC. Protein sequence: CASSNGPRVQETQYF. The variable domain in full, with the rest retrieved from reference TRBV9 and TRBJ2-5, is DSGVTQTPKHLITATGQRVTLRCSPRSGDLSVYWYQQSLDQGLQFLIQYYNGEERAKGNILERFSAQQFPDLHSELNLSSLELGDSALYFCASSNGPRVQETQYFGPGTRLLVL.

This chain links TRBV9 with TRBJ1-2; 9 bases are shared with TRBD1. The CDR3 sequence is 16 residues long. V shed 3 bases, J shed 4 bases, and the junction held 10 bases outside the gene matches. CDR1 SGDLS and CDR2 YYNGEE come from the germline V gene. CDR3 in DNA: TGTGCCAGCAGCGCAGACCCTAGGGACAGGGCCTATGGCTACACCTTC. Translated, it gives CASSADPRDRAYGYTF.

The chain recombines TRBV29-1 with TRBJ1-1; tentative D call: TRBD1 (6 bases). V was clipped by 1 base and J by 8 bases, with 14 bases between them. CDR1 is SQVTM, CDR2 ANQGSEA, per germline. This CDR3 is built from 13 residues. This CDR3 reads CSVEGGGAREAFF. CDR3 nucleotides: TGCAGCGTTGAAGGTGGGGGGGCACGGGAAGCTTTCTTT.

This chain connects TRBV3-1 (or the pseudogene TRBV3-2) to TRBJ2-4, with 13 positions matching TRBD2. CDR1 is LGHDT, CDR2 YNNKEL, per germline (reference sequence). Trimming took 4 bases from V and 2 from J; bases not matched to a gene: 5. CDR3 size: 17 residues. CDR3: CASSRLGLAGPKNIQYF. The DNA of the CDR3 is TGTGCCAGCAGCCGCCTGGGACTAGCGGGGCCCAAAAACATTCAGTACTTC.

The chain recombines TRBV6-1 with TRBJ1-2; D is undetermined. This CDR3 is 11 amino acids long. Trimming took off 7 bases at V and 7 bases at J, with 10 bases between the two ends. Germline loops: CDR1 MNHNS, CDR2 SASEGT. The CDR3 is CASTLGGGYTF. CDR3 in DNA: TGTGCCAGCACCTTAGGCGGTGGCTACACCTTC.

This clone was observed a handful of times. The rearrangement joins TRBV5-6 to TRBJ1-5, with D uncertain. This CDR3 is 16 amino acids long. CDR1 is SGHDT and CDR2 is YYEEEE in the germline V gene. V lost 5 bases, J lost 0 bases, and 15 bases lay in between. The CDR3 sequence is CASSSRGRISNQPQHF. The CDR3 DNA reads TGTGCCAGCAGTTCCCGAGGTAGGATTAGCAATCAGCCCCAGCATTTT.

The gene calls are TRBV19 and TRBJ2-3; 8 nucleotides agree with TRBD2. Germline CDR1 and CDR2: LNHDA and SQIVND (reference sequence). This CDR3 region has 16 residues. The V segment lost 5 bases and the J segment 5 bases; nucleotides outside the gene matches: 12. CDR3 in amino acids: CASSAPKAGAKDTQYF. Written as DNA, the CDR3 is TGTGCCAGTAGTGCCCCGAAAGCGGGGGCGAAAGATACGCAGTATTTT.

The rearrangement joins TRBV14 to TRBJ2-5; TRBD2 matches 7 bases. Germline V gene lookup returns CDR1 SGHDN and CDR2 FVKESK. The V gene end was trimmed by 2 bases and the J gene end by 3 bases; junction bases not matched to a gene: 9. The length of the CDR3 is 16 residues. CDR3 loop: CASSQRGVMGKETQYF. CDR3 DNA: TGTGCCAGCAGCCAACGGGGGGTGATGGGAAAAGAGACCCAGTACTTC.

The rearrangement uses TRBV30 and TRBJ2-7; 9 bases line up with TRBD1. CDR3 length equals 15 residues. V was clipped by 1 base and J by 2 bases; unmatched bases: 6. The germline V gene encodes CDR1 GTSNPN and CDR2 SVGIG (reference sequence). The chain's CDR3 is CAWSAPDRGAYEQYF. The CDR3 DNA reads as TGTGCCTGGAGTGCCCCCGACAGGGGGGCCTACGAGCAGTACTTC.

This clone was recorded only once. The rearrangement joins TRBV7-2 to TRBJ1-5; tentatively, D is TRBD1 (5 bases). The V end lost 2 bases, the J end lost 0 bases, and 8 bases lay between the germline ends. Germline values: CDR1 SGHTA, CDR2 FQGNSA. The CDR3 contains 15 residues. The CDR3 DNA sequence: TGTGCCAGCAGCTTAAAGGGACTTAGCAATCAGCCCCAGCATTTT. Its translation is CASSLKGLSNQPQHF. The variable domain in full, completed from reference TRBV7-2 and TRBJ1-5, reads GAGVSQSPSNKVTEKGKDVELRCDPISGHTALYWYRQSLGQGLEFLIYFQGNSAPDKSGLPSDRFSAERTGGSVSTLTIQRTQQEDSAVYLCASSLKGLSNQPQHFGDGTRLSIL.

The rearrangement uses TRBV4-1 and TRBJ2-7; 11 bases line up with TRBD1. Losses at the gene ends were 1 base for V and 2 bases for J; bases not matched to a gene: 4. This CDR3 has 16 amino acids. Germline CDR1 is MGHRA and CDR2 is YSYEKL. This CDR3 is CASSQVGTGGTYEQYF. The DNA for the CDR3 is TGCGCCAGCAGCCAAGTTGGGACAGGGGGTACCTACGAGCAGTACTTC.

This chain uses TRBV7-9 with TRBJ2-3; the D gene is possibly TRBD2 (6 bases). In germline, CDR1 is SEHNR, CDR2 FQNEAQ (reference sequence). There are 16 residues in the CDR3. V lost 6 bases to trimming and J lost 0 bases, with 16 bases between them. This chain's CDR3 is CASSPRGGASTDTQYF. CDR3 in DNA: TGTGCCAGCAGTCCCAGAGGCGGGGCTAGCACAGATACGCAGTATTTT.

The genes are TRBV27 and TRBJ2-7, with D possibly matching TRBD1 (6 bases). Per germline, CDR1 MNHEY and CDR2 SMNVEV (reference sequence). V was cut by 3 bases and J by 3 bases, with 15 bases left in between. The CDR3 runs to 15 residues. As DNA, the CDR3 is TGTGCCAGCAGTTTGTTCCCCGGACAGAGCTACGAGCAGTACTTC. Its protein is CASSLFPGQSYEQYF.